The 20 T cell receptor beta chains below come from one sample, sequenced in a study of tumor-infiltrating lymphocytes in primary liver carcinoma (dated by TCRdb to 2017 to 2019). Sequencing was carried out with an Illumina HiSeq 2500. TCRbeta-specific cDNA was reverse-transcribed from approximately 0.5 ug total RNA using a constant-region primer and ProtoScript II reverse transcriptase. Construction of the TCRbeta libraries relied on three nested rounds of multiplex PCR, following a slightly modified ARM-PCR procedure. Each of the first two PCR rounds ran for approximately 10 cycles and used multiplex TRBV1-TRBV30 forward primers together with a Cbeta reverse primer. TCRdb reanalyzed the raw reads on its own, using fastp at Q25 for trimming and MiXCR for clone calling, and kept in-frame beta chains. Rows matching on CDR3 protein sequence are summarized as one entry with the most common DNA and genes. The table for this sample lists roughly 55,000 distinct CDR3 sequences; around 64% of them were counted only once. Around 50% of the sample is held by the ten biggest clonotypes.

Without any cell sorting, total RNA and DNA were extracted together from around 20-30 mg of bulk tissue using the AllPrep DNA/RNA mini kit. The sample comprised liver tumor tissue from sampling region 2. According to the study, the label for this sample's cell subset or site signals: tumor region T2, inferior pole. The receptor source for this set is a man aged 35 to 55 with primary liver carcinoma and hepatitis B virus infection.

With respect to this clonotype: This may come from a read error, since a much larger clone is one base off. This rearrangement joins TRBV29-1 to TRBJ2-1, with 8 bases that match TRBD2. V was pared by 6 bases and J by 8 bases, with 9 bases of the junction left unmatched. The CDR3 spans 13 residues. Looked up from germline, CDR1 is SQVTM and CDR2 is ANQGSEA. This CDR3 is CSVQTTSGYEQFF. The CDR3 DNA follows: TGCAGCGTCCAAACCACTAGCGGCTATGAGCAGTTCTTC.

About this clonotype itself: One end of the junction does not line up with germline, which may come from a read error. The V and J genes are TRBV11-2 and TRBJ2-2; maybe TRBD2 (6 bases). The CDR3 contains 15 residues. Germline-derived CDR1 and CDR2 are SGHAT and FQNNGV. This CDR3 is CTSSFAGSNTEELFF. CDR3 DNA: TGTACTAGCAGCTTTGCGGGATCGAACACCGAGGAGCTGTTTTTT. Full variable domain (remainder filled in from reference TRBV11-2 and TRBJ2-2): EAGVAQSPRYKIIEKRQSVAFWCNPISGHATLYWYQQILGQGPKLLIQFQNNGVVDDSQLPKDRFSAERLKGVDSTLKIQPAKLEDSAVYLCTSSFAGSNTEELFFGEGSRLTVL.

A word on this clonotype: An end of the junction does not agree with germline; a read error may underlie this. The chain has TRBV11-2 and TRBJ1-2, with 9 bases identical to TRBD1. The germline CDR1 and CDR2 sequences are SGHAT and FQNNGV. The CDR3 totals 13 residues. CDR3: CTSSLDRGYGYTF. Written as DNA, the CDR3 is TGTACCAGCAGCTTGGACAGGGGCTATGGCTACACCTTC. Based on the CDR3 plus reference TRBV11-2 and TRBJ1-2, the full variable domain is EAGVAQSPRYKIIEKRQSVAFWCNPISGHATLYWYQQILGQGPKLLIQFQNNGVVDDSQLPKDRFSAERLKGVDSTLKIQPAKLEDSAVYLCTSSLDRGYGYTFGSGTRLTVV.

This clonotype has at least ten counts. This chain joins TRBV24-1 and TRBJ2-1; D gene ambiguous. Germline CDR1 and CDR2: KGHDR and SFDVKD. V dropped 9 bases and J dropped 4 bases, with 15 bases sitting between them. The CDR3 extends over 14 amino acids. The CDR3 DNA reads as TGTGCCACCTCAAGCGAGGCACGGTACAATGAGCAGTTCTTC. Amino acid sequence: CATSSEARYNEQFF.

In this sample, this clonotype turned up once. The germline gene is not matched at one end of the junction; a read error may be the cause. The rearrangement uses TRBV11-2 and TRBJ2-5; 10 bases match TRBD2. Germline V lookup: CDR1 SGHAT, CDR2 FQNNGV. The CDR3 spans 18 residues. The CDR3 DNA sequence: TGTGCCAGCAGTTTAGATCTGTGGCCTAGCGGGAGAGGAGAGACCCAGTACTTC. Amino acids: CASSLDLWPSGRGETQYF.

A note on this clonotype: A read error may account for a junction end that differs from germline. This chain uses TRBV6-6 with TRBJ2-7; 9 nucleotides match TRBD1. The CDR3 is 15 amino acids. CDR1 and CDR2 (germline): MNHNY, SVGAGI (reference sequence). Here the CDR3 DNA reads TGTGCCAGTAGTTACACAGGACAGGGGACGCTCGAGCAGTACTTC. It yields the protein CASSYTGQGTLEQYF.

The sample holds one count of this clonotype. The J gene is TRBJ2-7, the V gene TRBV5-1, with TRBD1 matching 10 bases. The CDR3 runs to 14 residues. CDR1 is SGHRS, CDR2 YFSETQ, per germline. Unmatched junction bases numbered 13, after V lost 10 bases and J lost 6 bases. The CDR3 nucleotides are TGCGCCGGCGGCCAAGGGACAGGGGCCCTCGAGCAGTACTTC. As protein: CAGGQGTGALEQYF.

The V and J genes are TRBV5-6 and TRBJ2-7; 12 nucleotides line up with TRBD2. After removal of 0 bases from V and 5 bases from J, the junction contained 3 bases not matched to a gene. The CDR3 is made up of 15 amino acids. Germline CDR1 SGHDT, CDR2 YYEEEE. The chain's CDR3 is CASSLGLAGDHEQYF. The CDR3 bases are TGTGCCAGCAGCTTGGGACTAGCGGGAGACCACGAGCAGTACTTC.

A remark on this clonotype: Mismatch with germline at one junction end may stem from a read error. CDR3 protein: CASSRRQGGTDTRYF. The CDR3 DNA is TGCGCCAGTAGCCGCCGACAGGGGGGGACAGATACGCGGTATTTT. This sequence joins TRBV4-3 and TRBJ2-3; TRBD1 matches 9 bases. In germline, CDR1 is LGHNA, CDR2 YSLEER. There are 15 residues in the CDR3.

This clonotype occurred a few times. The V call is TRBV28, the J call TRBJ2-1, with 10 bases aligning to TRBD2. The CDR3 extends over 17 amino acids. Unmatched junction bases numbered 7, after V lost 5 bases and J lost 0 bases. Germline values: CDR1 MDHEN, CDR2 SYDVKM. The CDR3 coding sequence is TGTGCCAGCAGTCACGGACTAGCGGTTACCTCCTACAATGAGCAGTTCTTC. Protein: CASSHGLAVTSYNEQFF.

As regards this clonotype: The conserved phenylalanine or tryptophan normally closing the CDR3 is absent here, so this likely arose from a read error. The V and J genes are TRBV5-1 and TRBJ2-2; D uncertain. There are 14 residues in the CDR3. Germline V gives CDR1 SGHRS, CDR2 YFSETQ. In DNA, the CDR3 is TGCGCCTGCAGCTTATCAGCGAACACCGGGGAGCTGTTTCTT. It codes for CACSLSANTGELFL.

To note about this clonotype: One junction end disagrees with the germline gene, perhaps due to a read error. The chain has TRBV12-3 or TRBV12-4 and TRBJ2-7, with D possibly being TRBD1 (6 bases). The CDR3 is made up of 15 amino acids. The CDR3 region has the DNA TGTGACAGCAGTATCGGGACAAGGGGCCCCTATGAGCAGTACTTC. Translated: CDSSIGTRGPYEQYF.

The genes are TRBV11-2 and TRBJ2-1; either TRBD1 or TRBD2 may fit D (5 bases each). Germline lookup yields CDR1 SGHAT and CDR2 FQNNGV. The CDR3 runs to 14 residues. CDR3 amino acids: CLSTQWRQGNEQFF. CDR3 sequence (DNA): TGTCTCAGCACCCAGTGGAGGCAGGGCAATGAGCAGTTCTTC.

To note about this clonotype: A junction boundary mismatches the germline segment, possibly from a read error. The chain combines TRBV12-3 or TRBV12-4 with TRBJ2-3; a weak D match, TRBD2 (5 bases). This CDR3 contains 15 residues. The CDR3 loop is CASSPSSEGTDTQYF. In DNA, the CDR3 is TGTGCCAGCAGCCCGAGCTCTGAGGGCACAGATACGCAATATTTT.

Worth noting for this clonotype: One junction end does not reproduce the germline sequence, and a read error may be involved. This sequence joins TRBV6-6 and TRBJ2-7, with 8 bases aligning to TRBD1. The CDR3 extends over 16 amino acids. Germline CDR1 reads MNHNY; CDR2 reads SVGAGI (reference sequence). CDR3: CANSKTGQAFSYEQYF. DNA for the CDR3: TGTGCCAACAGCAAAACGGGACAGGCGTTCTCCTACGAACAGTACTTC.

The chain recombines TRBV4-1 with TRBJ1-6; D call uncertain. Germline assignment: CDR1 MGHRA and CDR2 YSYEKL. With 2 bases removed from V and 14 bases from J, the gap between germline ends came to 13 bases. The CDR3 spans 13 residues. The CDR3: CASSQYRGRTLHF. The CDR3 nucleotides read TGCGCCAGCAGCCAATATCGAGGGAGAACCCTCCACTTT.

This clonotype was observed at least ten times. The chain recombines TRBV4-1 with TRBJ1-5, with unresolved D. This CDR3 contains 13 residues. Germline V gene data show CDR1 as MGHRA and CDR2 as YSYEKL. Trimming pared 0 bases from V and 3 bases from J, leaving 3 bases between. CDR3 residues: CASSQDNNQPQHF. In DNA form, the CDR3 reads TGCGCCAGCAGCCAAGACAACAATCAGCCCCAGCATTTT.

At least ten counts were recorded for this clonotype. This chain links TRBV5-1 with TRBJ1-6; D might be TRBD1 (5 bases). This CDR3 is 17 amino acids long. CDR1 and CDR2 from the germline V gene are SGHRS and YFSETQ. Deletions cut 0 bases from V and 7 bases from J, with 17 bases between. CDR3 bases: TGCGCCAGCAGCTTGGATTGGGGCTTAATCGGCAATTCACCCCTCCACTTT. Residues: CASSLDWGLIGNSPLHF.

As concerns this clonotype: This may be a read error, as it is one base from a much larger clone. As DNA, the CDR3 is TGCGCCAGCAGCTTGGGCAGGACTAGCATTTCAGATACGCAGTATTTT. Its translation is CASSLGRTSISDTQYF. The chain carries TRBV5-1 and TRBJ2-3, with 8 bases lining up with TRBD2. Germline loops: CDR1 SGHRS, CDR2 YFSETQ. V shed 0 bases, J shed 4 bases, and the junction held 7 bases outside the gene matches. The CDR3 runs to 16 residues.

This chain uses TRBV11-3 with TRBJ2-1; unclear D gene. CDR1 and CDR2 from the germline V gene are SGHNT and YENEEA. V lost 4 bases to trimming and J lost 4 bases, with 17 bases between them. CDR3 length equals 16 residues. CDR3 nucleotides: TGTGCCAGCAGCTCGGGCGAAGAACTTACTTACAATGAGCAGTTCTTC. This translates into CASSSGEELTYNEQFF.